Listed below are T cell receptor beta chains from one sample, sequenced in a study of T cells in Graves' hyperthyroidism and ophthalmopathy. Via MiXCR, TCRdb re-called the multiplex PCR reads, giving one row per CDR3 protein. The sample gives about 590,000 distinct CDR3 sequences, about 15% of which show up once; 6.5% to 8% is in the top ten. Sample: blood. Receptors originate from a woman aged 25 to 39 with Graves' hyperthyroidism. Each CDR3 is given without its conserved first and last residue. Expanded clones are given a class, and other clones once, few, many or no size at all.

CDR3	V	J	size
ASSSSGYLQDIQY	TRBV5-1	TRBJ2-4	few
AIKGQENSPLH	TRBV10-3	TRBJ1-6	many
AISGNRGQETQY	TRBV10-3	TRBJ2-5	-
SARGGERGVNTEAF	TRBV20-1	TRBJ1-1	few
ASSWDSTFRPQH	TRBV19	TRBJ1-5	-
SAAGAPGTSGPETQY	TRBV20-1	TRBJ2-5	many
SVDSTGSSGANVLT	TRBV29-1	TRBJ2-6	many
ASRTGQREDRTDTQY	TRBV12-3/TRBV12-4	TRBJ2-3	many
ASSPQGASGYT	TRBV7-8	TRBJ1-2	many
ASSLVEESNTEAF	TRBV7-9	TRBJ1-1	many
ASSPGRAGTDTQY	TRBV2	TRBJ2-3	-
SARDTTSGRVYEQY	TRBV20-1	TRBJ2-7	many
ASSKLAGEGWAQY	TRBV7-9	TRBJ2-3	-
ATSRSPYNEQF	TRBV15	TRBJ2-1	-
ASRGRLVSTGELF	TRBV7-9	TRBJ2-2	many
ASSLEITGEHEQY	TRBV12-3/TRBV12-4	TRBJ2-7	many
ASSQRGIGTYEQY	TRBV3-1	TRBJ2-7	many
ASSFRTGYYGYT	TRBV12-3/TRBV12-4	TRBJ1-2	many
SVDSGAGELF	TRBV29-1	TRBJ2-2	many
ASSQSGEDNEQF	TRBV4-1	TRBJ2-1	few
ASSGQGDQPQH	TRBV10-1	TRBJ1-5	many
ASSFTGTSGLNEQF	TRBV5-1	TRBJ2-1	many
ASSPPQGTGELF	TRBV11-2	TRBJ2-2	-